This T cell receptor beta chain stems from a study of response to subunit inactivated influenza vaccine. This clonotype was seen ten or more times. Its target is not known. Trimming shortened V by 0 bases and J by 4 bases, and 14 bases separated the two germline ends. This CDR3 is 16 amino acids long. Per germline, CDR1 SGHRS and CDR2 YFSETQ. MiXCR was run by TCRdb on the RT-PCR reads, yielding one entry per CDR3 protein. In the table there are about 700,000 distinct CDR3 sequences, around 15% of which are singletons. Notes on the study in general: The authors offered the suggestion that each seasonal influenza vaccination recruits few new T cells.

V is TRBV5-1 and J is TRBJ2-1, with D perhaps matching TRBD1 or TRBD2 (6 bases each). The source was PBMCs from blood, collected 14 to 15 days before vaccination. This receptor was identified in a man between 50 and 59 years old who received an inactivated influenza vaccine. The CDR3 spells CASSLEWGAGYNEQFF. The CDR3, as DNA: TGCGCCAGCAGCTTGGAATGGGGGGCGGGTTACAATGAGCAGTTCTTC. Looking up the rest from reference TRBV5-1 and TRBJ2-1 gives the full variable domain: KAGVTQTPRYLIKTRGQQVTLSCSPISGHRSVSWYQQTPGQGLQFLFEYFSETQRNKGNFPGRFSGRQFSNSRSEMNVSTLELGDSALYLCASSLEWGAGYNEQFFGPGTRLTVL.